These 5 T cell receptor beta chains came from one sample sequenced in a study of blood T cell repertoires in COVID-19. Method: immunoSEQ multiplex PCR; TCRdb's copy keeps in-frame clones and lacks some. In the table there are approximately 120,000 clones, more than 80% of which are singletons. Sequencing was carried out using peripheral blood. These receptors were taken from a human donor in a cohort sampled during active COVID-19.

The chain recombines TRBV7-3 with TRBJ1-1; 10 nucleotides line up with TRBD1. V was pared by 2 bases and J by 3 bases, with 3 bases of the junction left unmatched. The CDR3 is 15 residues long. Germline CDR1 and CDR2: SGHTA and FQGTGA. CDR3 loop: CASSLGTGADTEAFF. In DNA, the CDR3 is TGTGCCAGCAGCTTAGGGACAGGGGCTGACACTGAAGCTTTCTTT. The variable domain in full, with the rest retrieved from reference TRBV7-3 and TRBJ1-1, is GAGVSQTPSNKVTEKGKYVELRCDPISGHTALYWYRQSLGQGPEFLIYFQGTGAADDSGLPNDRFFAVRPEGSVSTLKIQRTERGDSAVYLCASSLGTGADTEAFFGQGTRLTVV.

This clone was seen only a few times. The rearrangement links TRBV6-1 to TRBJ2-1; 9 nucleotides match TRBD2. Per germline, CDR1 MNHNS and CDR2 SASEGT. This CDR3 is 16 amino acids long. J gave up 5 bases and V 1 base, and 6 bases lay outside the gene matches. CDR3 amino acids: CASSEGRTSADNEQFF. CDR3 coding DNA: TGTGCCAGCAGTGAAGGAAGGACTAGCGCTGACAATGAGCAGTTCTTC.

This clone turned up a few times. The CDR3 sequence is CASSLGGNTEAFF. The CDR3 DNA reads TGTGCCAGCAGCCTGGGGGGGAACACTGAAGCTTTCTTT. The genes are TRBV13 and TRBJ1-1; a possible D gene is TRBD1 (5 bases). Trimming shortened V by 5 bases and J by 1 base, and 8 bases separated the two germline ends. The CDR3 is 13 amino acids. In germline, CDR1 is PRHDT, CDR2 FYEKMQ (reference sequence).

This clone was seen many times. The gene calls are TRBV10-1 and TRBJ2-7; TRBD1 agrees at 8 bases. Trimming at V came to 2 bases and at J to 7 bases, leaving 10 bases not matched to a gene. Germline V gene data show CDR1 as WNHNN and CDR2 as SYGVQD (reference sequence). This CDR3 is 15 amino acids long. The CDR3 loop reads CASSESPGGAWEQYF. CDR3 DNA sequence: TGCGCCAGCAGTGAGAGCCCAGGGGGCGCGTGGGAGCAGTACTTC.

This clone was counted a few times. The chain uses TRBV29-1 and TRBJ1-5; perhaps TRBD1 as D (6 bases). Germline CDR1 and CDR2: SQVTM and ANQGSEA. Trimming shortened V by 4 bases and J by 5 bases, and 12 bases separated the two germline ends. CDR3 length: 13 amino acids. This chain's CDR3 is CSVGWGLDQPQHF. For the CDR3, the DNA is TGCAGCGTTGGGTGGGGGCTCGATCAGCCCCAGCATTTT.